This T cell receptor beta chain was captured in a study of T cell repertoires in cytomegalovirus infection. Background on the study: It was the public TCR beta signatures that indicated both CMV infection and matching HLA type. General study points: HLA-C-restricted CMV-specific TCR beta clonotypes prevailed in the ex vivo response. CMV carriers having the relevant HLA were flagged by cumulative public TCR beta family frequency.

TCRdb redid the calling of the reads with MiXCR, one entry per CDR3 protein. Of hundreds of thousands of distinct CDR3 sequences in the sample, 17% were seen once. The CDR3 has 10 residues. The germline V and J ends were trimmed by 6 bases and 11 bases, with 9 bases remaining between them. Points on this clonotype: Its antigen is not known.

The V and J genes are TRBV23-1 and TRBJ2-3, with D possibly matching TRBD2 (6 bases). TRBV23-1 is annotated as an ORF whose role is uncertain. The clonotype was recovered from a human donor in good health (CMV status not recorded). Some clones in this sample may be carry-over from other donors' samples. Sequenced input: PBMCs. The CDR3 DNA sequence: TGCGCCAGCAGCCGGAGGGGGCAGTATTTT. Protein product: CASSRRGQYF.